These 30 T cell receptor beta chains came from one sample sequenced in a study of blood T cell repertoires in COVID-19. Assay used: immunoSEQ multiplex PCR; TCRdb lists only in-frame clones, some missing. The sample includes 70,000 or so clones, 65% to 90% of them seen just once. The material sequenced was peripheral blood. Source of these receptors: a woman aged 55-69 years with acute or convalescent COVID-19.

The rearrangement links TRBV19 to TRBJ1-3, with TRBD1 identical over 8 bases. This CDR3 is built from 17 residues. V gave up 5 bases and J gave up 0 bases; unmatched junction bases: 9. Germline lookup yields CDR1 LNHDA and CDR2 SQIVND (reference sequence). The DNA for the CDR3 is TGTGCCAGTAGTGACCAAGGACAGGGTTTCTCTGGAAACACCATATATTTT. Protein: CASSDQGQGFSGNTIYF.

The chain uses TRBV7-2 and TRBJ1-2; 11 nucleotides align to TRBD1. The CDR3 extends over 17 amino acids. Germline lookup yields CDR1 SGHTA and CDR2 FQGNSA. The V and J ends lost 5 bases and 3 bases, in that order; junction bases with no gene match: 11. The CDR3 sequence: CASSRPRTGGAHYGYTF. CDR3 bases: TGTGCCAGCAGCCGTCCTAGGACAGGGGGCGCCCACTATGGCTACACCTTC.

The V call is TRBV9, the J call TRBJ2-3; TRBD2 agrees at 10 bases. This CDR3 region has 17 residues. The germline V gene has CDR1 SGDLS and CDR2 YYNGEE. The V gene end was trimmed by 4 bases and the J gene end by 5 bases; junction bases not matched to a gene: 13. For the CDR3, the DNA is TGTGCCAGCAGCTCCCCTAGCGGGGGTAGGTTTGGAGATACGCAGTATTTT. Protein sequence: CASSSPSGGRFGDTQYF.

This chain links TRBV6-1 with TRBJ2-5, with TRBD2 as a possible D gene (5 bases). V lost 3 bases and J 1 base, leaving 15 bases between the germline ends. CDR3 size: 16 residues. The V gene's germline CDR1 is MNHNS and CDR2 SASEGT. In DNA, the CDR3 is TGTGCCAGCAGTGAGAGGGAGAGAGTTACCCAAGAGACCCAGTACTTC. It translates to CASSERERVTQETQYF.

V gene TRBV12-3 or TRBV12-4 combines with J gene TRBJ1-1; D might be TRBD1 (6 bases). The CDR3 is 13 residues long. Trimming took 6 bases from V and 5 from J, leaving 13 bases between them. Here the CDR3 reads CASRQQGSTEAFF. The DNA for the CDR3 is TGTGCCAGCAGGCAACAGGGCTCAACTGAAGCTTTCTTT.

This chain links TRBV4-2 with TRBJ1-6; TRBD1 matches at 8 bases. The CDR3 has 14 amino acids. Germline V lookup: CDR1 LGHNA, CDR2 YNFKEQ. V shed 10 bases and J 8 bases; nucleotides not matched to a gene: 10. DNA of the CDR3: TGTGCCACCGGCGAGGTACAGGGGGATTCACCCCTCCACTTT. As protein: CATGEVQGDSPLHF.

The chain joins TRBV5-4 to TRBJ2-6; 11 nucleotides match TRBD1. Losses at the gene ends were 4 bases for V and 3 bases for J; bases not matched to a gene: 9. This CDR3 region has 18 residues. Germline V gene lookup returns CDR1 SGHNT and CDR2 YYREEE (reference sequence). CDR3 sequence reads: CASSPRTGGLGGANVLTF. In DNA, the CDR3 is TGTGCCAGCAGCCCGCGGACAGGGGGCTTAGGTGGGGCCAACGTCCTGACTTTC. Supplemented by reference TRBV5-4 and TRBJ2-6, the full variable domain reads ETGVTQSPTHLIKTRGQQVTLRCSSQSGHNTVSWYQQALGQGPQFIFQYYREEENGRGNFPPRFSGLQFPNYSSELNVNALELDDSALYLCASSPRTGGLGGANVLTFGAGSRLTVL.

This clone has just one count. The chain joins TRBV15 to TRBJ1-2; D call uncertain. V gave up 0 bases and J gave up 1 base, with 12 bases separating them. Germline V lookup: CDR1 LNHNV, CDR2 YYDKDF (reference sequence). This CDR3 has 16 amino acids. The CDR3 is CATSRDQSIRNYGYTF. In nucleotides, the CDR3 is TGTGCCACCAGCAGAGATCAAAGCATCCGTAACTATGGCTACACCTTC.

The chain carries TRBV5-1 and TRBJ1-2; a weak D match, TRBD1 (6 bases). There are 18 residues in the CDR3. Germline CDR1 and CDR2: SGHRS and YFSETQ. Trimming removed 0 bases from V and 5 bases from J, with 23 bases in between. In DNA form, the CDR3 reads TGCGCCAGCAGCTTGGACCTGGACGGAGTCCTAACAGGGTATGGCTACACCTTC. Residues: CASSLDLDGVLTGYGYTF.

CDR3 in DNA: TGCGCCAGCAGCTTGGCGCAGGGGGCGAGGAATGAGCAGTTCTTC. It yields the protein CASSLAQGARNEQFF. The J gene is TRBJ2-1, the V gene TRBV5-1, with 8 bases matching TRBD1. V trimming: 0 bases; J trimming: 7 bases; junction bases outside the gene matches: 6. Germline CDR1 SGHRS, CDR2 YFSETQ. This CDR3 region has 15 residues.

The chain recombines TRBV19 with TRBJ1-4, with 7 bases aligning to TRBD1. In germline, CDR1 is LNHDA, CDR2 SQIVND (reference sequence). The trim removed 6 bases at V and 5 bases at J, leaving 3 bases unmatched. CDR3 length: 13 amino acids. The CDR3: CASRTGQNEKLFF. For the CDR3, the DNA is TGTGCCAGTAGGACAGGGCAAAATGAAAAACTGTTTTTT.

The chain links TRBV19 to TRBJ1-4, with D unresolved. The CDR3 length is 11 residues. The V and J ends lost 6 bases and 8 bases respectively, with 7 bases between them. The V gene's germline CDR1 is LNHDA and CDR2 SQIVND (reference sequence). The CDR3 loop reads CASRTGEKLFF. For the CDR3, the DNA is TGTGCCAGTAGGACGGGAGAAAAACTGTTTTTT.

J is TRBJ2-3 and V is TRBV5-1; D remains unclear. The CDR3 totals 14 residues. V lost 0 bases to trimming and J lost 4 bases, with 9 bases between them. Germline V gives CDR1 SGHRS, CDR2 YFSETQ. Written as DNA, the CDR3 is TGCGCCAGCAGCTTGGATGATGCGGCAGATACGCAGTATTTT. It specifies CASSLDDAADTQYF.

About this clone: This specimen includes other DNA sequences encoding the same CDR3. The rearrangement joins TRBV2 to TRBJ1-6, with D unresolved. Germline values: CDR1 SNHLY, CDR2 FYNNEI. The ends were cut back, 0 bases at V and 7 bases at J, with 7 bases in the middle. CDR3 length: 14 residues. CDR3 sequence reads: CASSEARVNSPLHF. DNA of the CDR3: TGTGCCAGCAGTGAAGCCCGGGTCAATTCACCCCTCCACTTT.

The chain carries TRBV27 and TRBJ2-3, with 9 nucleotides matching TRBD1. J was trimmed by 3 bases and V by 7 bases; bases with no gene match: 8. There are 15 residues in the CDR3. Germline CDR1 reads MNHEY; CDR2 reads SMNVEV (reference sequence). The CDR3 loop reads CASKRQGVGTDTQYF. CDR3 coding DNA: TGTGCCAGCAAAAGACAGGGGGTCGGGACAGATACGCAGTATTTT.

This clone was counted a few times. The J gene is TRBJ2-3, the V gene TRBV3-1 (or the pseudogene TRBV3-2); a possible D gene is TRBD2 (5 bases). Trimming left V 4 bases short and J 2 bases short, with 16 bases between. Germline loops: CDR1 LGHDT, CDR2 YNNKEL (reference sequence). CDR3 length: 16 amino acids. CDR3 region: CASSPLPYGDTDTQYF. The CDR3 DNA follows: TGTGCCAGCAGCCCCCTACCGTACGGGGACACAGATACGCAGTATTTT.

The chain joins TRBV2 to TRBJ2-1; D uncertain. The CDR3 covers 13 residues. Germline V gene data show CDR1 as SNHLY and CDR2 as FYNNEI. V lost 8 bases to trimming and J lost 3 bases, with 11 bases between them. The CDR3 DNA follows: TGTGCCAGCGAACCCACGGGCTACAATGAGCAGTTCTTC. The encoded protein is CASEPTGYNEQFF.

The chain joins TRBV10-1 to TRBJ2-2; D may be TRBD2 (5 bases). Germline V gives CDR1 WNHNN, CDR2 SYGVQD (reference sequence). Trimming shortened V by 6 bases and J by 2 bases, and 10 bases separated the two germline ends. This CDR3 contains 14 residues. CDR3 bases: TGCGCCAGCAGGGACTCTATTAACACCGGGGAGCTGTTTTTT. Translating it yields CASRDSINTGELFF.

This clone has only one observation. This chain links TRBV5-4 with TRBJ1-4, with D possibly TRBD1 on 5 matching bases. This CDR3 is built from 16 residues. Deletions cut 3 bases from V and 4 bases from J, with 16 bases between. Germline V gene data show CDR1 as SGHNT and CDR2 as YYREEE (reference sequence). The CDR3 DNA is TGTGCCAGCAGCTCTATTGGTGGAGGGGATAATGAAAAACTGTTTTTT. This translates into CASSSIGGGDNEKLFF. The variable domain in full, completed from reference TRBV5-4 and TRBJ1-4, reads ETGVTQSPTHLIKTRGQQVTLRCSSQSGHNTVSWYQQALGQGPQFIFQYYREEENGRGNFPPRFSGLQFPNYSSELNVNALELDDSALYLCASSSIGGGDNEKLFFGSGTQLSVL.

The chain joins TRBV19 to TRBJ1-1; D gene unclear. Germline-derived CDR1 and CDR2 are LNHDA and SQIVND (reference sequence). V lost 2 bases and J lost 3, with 13 bases in between. CDR3 length equals 15 residues. The CDR3 sequence: CASSITRKADTEAFF. CDR3 DNA sequence: TGTGCCAGTAGTATAACCCGGAAGGCGGACACTGAAGCTTTCTTT.

This rearrangement joins TRBV6-2 or TRBV6-3 to TRBJ2-7; 7 positions agree with TRBD2. Germline lookup yields CDR1 MNHEY and CDR2 SVGEGT. The CDR3 loop spans 16 amino acids. V dropped 5 bases and J dropped 3; count of bases not matched to a gene: 13. CDR3 amino acids: CASSGVDGGGVYEQYF. The CDR3 nucleotides read TGTGCCAGCAGTGGAGTTGATGGCGGGGGAGTCTACGAGCAGTACTTC.

This clone was picked up a small number of times. This chain connects TRBV25-1 to TRBJ1-1; D is perhaps TRBD1 (6 bases). CDR3 length: 13 residues. CDR1 and CDR2 from the germline V gene are MGHDK and SYGVNS. Trimming removed 6 bases from V and 3 bases from J, with 11 bases in between. DNA for the CDR3: TGTGCCAGCAGGAGGACAGAGTACACTGAAGCTTTCTTT. Protein product: CASRRTEYTEAFF. The complete variable domain, with remaining parts taken from reference TRBV25-1 and TRBJ1-1, reads EADIYQTPRYLVIGTGKKITLECSQTMGHDKMYWYQQDPGMELHLIHYSYGVNSTEKGDLSSESTVSRIRTEHFPLTLESARPSHTSQYLCASRRTEYTEAFFGQGTRLTVV.

In this sample, this clone turned up a few times. The rearrangement uses TRBV9 and TRBJ1-6, with 7 bases identical to TRBD1. Germline V gene sequence: CDR1 SGDLS, CDR2 YYNGEE. V shed 5 bases, J shed 5 bases, and the junction held 7 bases outside the gene matches. The CDR3 covers 15 residues. The CDR3 coding sequence is TGTGCCAGCAGTAATCCCGGGACAGATAATTCACCCCTCCACTTT. Its translation is CASSNPGTDNSPLHF.

This chain uses TRBV27 with TRBJ2-1, with D possibly matching TRBD2 (5 bases). Trimming removed 6 bases at V and 6 bases at J, with 18 bases between. Germline CDR1 is MNHEY and CDR2 is SMNVEV (reference sequence). The CDR3 is made up of 15 amino acids. CDR3 amino acids: CASSFNGLAGNEQFF. CDR3 coding DNA: TGTGCCAGCAGCTTCAACGGTCTAGCAGGCAATGAGCAGTTCTTC.

This clone came up once. The DNA for the CDR3 is TGTGCTAGTGGGTTGAGCGGGGGCACAGATACGCAGTATTTT. It is translated as CASGLSGGTDTQYF. The chain has TRBV12-5 and TRBJ2-3, with 7 bases that match TRBD2. The CDR3 has 14 residues. V lost 6 bases and J lost 1; bases outside the gene matches: 4. Germline V gives CDR1 LGHNT, CDR2 FRNRAP.

A note on this clone: The same CDR3 also results from other DNA sequences found in this sample. The chain recombines TRBV5-1 with TRBJ1-3; no firm D call. The CDR3 runs 14 residues. V was shortened by 0 bases and J by 1 base, with 5 bases between the two germline ends. CDR1 SGHRS and CDR2 YFSETQ come from the germline V gene. For the CDR3, the DNA is TGCGCCAGCAGCTTGGGACAATCTGGAAACACCATATATTTT. Amino acid sequence: CASSLGQSGNTIYF. The complete variable domain, with remaining parts taken from reference TRBV5-1 and TRBJ1-3, reads KAGVTQTPRYLIKTRGQQVTLSCSPISGHRSVSWYQQTPGQGLQFLFEYFSETQRNKGNFPGRFSGRQFSNSRSEMNVSTLELGDSALYLCASSLGQSGNTIYFGEGSWLTVV.

There are a few counts of this clone. The chain is built from TRBV3-1 (or the pseudogene TRBV3-2) and TRBJ1-2, with D unresolved. V was cut by 0 bases and J by 4 bases, with 15 bases left in between. CDR1 is LGHDT, CDR2 YNNKEL, per germline (reference sequence). CDR3 length equals 16 residues. This CDR3 reads CASSQEEEAAFYGYTF. The CDR3 DNA sequence: TGTGCCAGCAGCCAAGAAGAGGAAGCAGCCTTCTATGGCTACACCTTC.

Here the CDR3 reads CASSYSAGRTEAFF. Written as DNA, the CDR3 is TGTGCCAGCAGTTACTCGGCAGGAAGGACTGAAGCTTTCTTT. This sequence joins TRBV6-6 and TRBJ1-1; D is ambiguous. CDR1 and CDR2 from the germline V gene are MNHNY and SVGAGI (reference sequence). Trimming pared 0 bases from V and 5 bases from J, leaving 10 bases between. The length of the CDR3 is 14 residues.

This sequence joins TRBV3-1 (or the pseudogene TRBV3-2) and TRBJ2-1, with TRBD2 as a possible D gene (5 bases). This CDR3 spans 14 amino acids. V was trimmed by 5 bases and J by 7 bases, leaving 15 bases between them. Germline CDR1 reads LGHDT; CDR2 reads YNNKEL (reference sequence). The CDR3 spells CASSYAGGRNEQFF. The CDR3 coding sequence is TGTGCCAGCAGCTACGCGGGTGGGCGGAATGAGCAGTTCTTC.

The chain couples TRBV7-6 to TRBJ1-2, with TRBD1 identical over 8 bases. CDR3 length equals 14 residues. Germline values: CDR1 SGHVS, CDR2 FNYEAQ. V shed 1 base and J 4 bases; nucleotides not matched to a gene: 2. CDR3 sequence: CASSLGQGAYGYTF. In DNA, the CDR3 is TGTGCCAGCAGCTTAGGGCAGGGGGCCTATGGCTACACCTTC.